These 11 T cell receptor beta chains were all obtained from the same sample, sequenced in a study of cytomegalovirus exposure and HLA in healthy donors. Using immunoSEQ multiplex PCR, the repertoire was profiled, and TCRdb retains in-frame clones only, with some absent. Of fewer than 200,000 clones in the sample, over 85% were seen once. Sequenced sample: PBMCs. These receptor sequences come from a woman aged 18-30 years in good health and CMV-seropositive.

The V gene is TRBV6-5, the J gene TRBJ2-5, with D perhaps matching TRBD2 (6 bases). The CDR3 length is 14 residues. The germline V gene encodes CDR1 MNHEY and CDR2 SVGAGI. V shed 2 bases and J shed 3 bases, with 10 bases lying between them. The CDR3 sequence: CASSYLRGKETQYF. The DNA of the CDR3 is TGTGCCAGCAGTTACCTGCGGGGAAAAGAGACCCAGTACTTC.

The chain employs TRBV2 and TRBJ1-1; no definite D call. The germline gives CDR1 SNHLY, CDR2 FYNNEI. There are 12 residues in the CDR3. The ends were cut back, 8 bases at V and 0 bases at J, with 7 bases in the middle. The CDR3 DNA is TGTGCCAGCGGCCGTATGAACACTGAAGCTTTCTTT. Translation gives CASGRMNTEAFF.

The gene calls are TRBV11-2 and TRBJ2-7, with 9 nucleotides matching TRBD2. With 0 bases clipped from V and 2 bases from J, the junction kept 8 bases outside the gene matches. Germline assignment: CDR1 SGHAT and CDR2 FQNNGV. The CDR3 covers 17 residues. This chain's CDR3 is CASSLDLAGRDPYEQYF. As DNA, the CDR3 is TGTGCCAGCAGCTTAGACCTAGCGGGGCGCGACCCCTACGAGCAGTACTTC.

The genes are TRBV7-3 and TRBJ2-2; D not resolved. V was cut by 5 bases and J by 3 bases, with 10 bases left in between. Germline assignment: CDR1 SGHTA and CDR2 FQGTGA. This CDR3 contains 14 residues. CDR3 sequence reads: CASSPYEDTGELFF. The CDR3 nucleotides read TGTGCCAGCAGCCCCTACGAAGACACCGGGGAGCTGTTTTTT. The full variable domain, with the rest looked up from reference TRBV7-3 and TRBJ2-2, is GAGVSQTPSNKVTEKGKYVELRCDPISGHTALYWYRQSLGQGPEFLIYFQGTGAADDSGLPNDRFFAVRPEGSVSTLKIQRTERGDSAVYLCASSPYEDTGELFFGEGSRLTVL.

This chain links TRBV7-2 with TRBJ2-1, with D maybe TRBD1 (6 bases). CDR1 SGHTA and CDR2 FQGNSA come from the germline V gene. V was cut by 4 bases and J by 6 bases, with 16 bases left in between. The CDR3 is 15 amino acids. The CDR3 nucleotides read TGTGCCAGCAGCTCGCCGACAGGAATACTCAATGAGCAGTTCTTC. The encoded protein is CASSSPTGILNEQFF.

This clone was seen once. This chain connects TRBV28 to TRBJ2-1; D may be TRBD1 (6 bases). This CDR3 is 12 amino acids long. The V end was cut by 6 bases, the J end by 10 bases, with 13 bases between. CDR1 MDHEN and CDR2 SYDVKM come from the germline V gene. The CDR3 loop reads CASSRARGEQFF. The CDR3 DNA sequence: TGTGCCAGCAGCCGCGCAAGGGGGGAGCAGTTCTTC.

V and J are TRBV7-6 and TRBJ2-4, with D perhaps TRBD1 (6 bases). The germline V gene encodes CDR1 SGHVS and CDR2 FNYEAQ. The CDR3 totals 15 residues. V dropped 3 bases and J dropped 8 bases, with 17 bases sitting between them. CDR3 amino acids: CASSFRDTYQDIQYF. The CDR3 DNA is TGTGCCAGCAGCTTCAGGGACACCTACCAGGACATTCAGTACTTC.

The rearrangement uses TRBV30 and TRBJ1-1; D gene uncertain. V was clipped by 2 bases and J by 1 base, with 5 bases between them. This CDR3 region has 12 residues. Germline CDR1 reads GTSNPN; CDR2 reads SVGIG (reference sequence). The CDR3 sequence: CAWSLWNTEAFF. As DNA, the CDR3 is TGTGCCTGGAGTCTGTGGAACACTGAAGCTTTCTTT.

This clone was recorded once. The chain employs TRBV4-2 and TRBJ2-1; TRBD2 aligns across 14 bases. The trim removed 1 base at V and 5 bases at J, leaving 4 bases unmatched. The CDR3 is 17 amino acids. Germline values: CDR1 LGHNA, CDR2 YNFKEQ. Here the CDR3 DNA reads TGTGCCAGCAGCCAAGTCGGGACTAGCGGGAGCCACAATGAGCAGTTCTTC. This gives the protein CASSQVGTSGSHNEQFF.

The gene calls are TRBV5-8 and TRBJ2-1; possibly TRBD2 for D (5 bases). The CDR3 sequence is 16 residues long. CDR1 SGHTS and CDR2 YDEGEE come from the germline V gene. Deletions cut 1 base from V and 8 bases from J, with 19 bases between. CDR3 region: CASSLLQKAGMDEQFF. CDR3 nucleotide sequence: TGTGCCAGCAGCTTGCTGCAGAAGGCGGGCATGGATGAGCAGTTCTTC.

The chain carries TRBV7-9 and TRBJ2-3; 7 bases fit TRBD2. With 11 bases clipped from V and 1 base from J, the junction kept 9 bases outside the gene matches. CDR3 length equals 14 residues. CDR1 and CDR2 (germline): SEHNR, FQNEAQ (reference sequence). CDR3 sequence (DNA): TGTGCCGTGGCAGCGGGAACGGGCACAGATACGCAGTATTTT. Encoded protein: CAVAAGTGTDTQYF. The full variable domain, completed using reference TRBV7-9 and TRBJ2-3, is DTGVSQNPRHKITKRGQNVTFRCDPISEHNRLYWYRQTLGQGPEFLTYFQNEAQLEKSRLLSDRFSAERPKGSFSTLEIQRTEQGDSAMYLCAVAAGTGTDTQYFGPGTRLTVL.